One and the same sample provided the 21 T cell receptor beta chains below, sequenced in a study of OX40 agonist ivuxolimab in advanced cancers. The library was built by means of the immunoSEQ multiplex PCR assay. TCRdb obtained this table from immuneACCESS and retained in-frame rearrangements with V and J assigned. These tables miss some clones; where compared with another copy, unresolved V genes account for less than half of the shortfall, and the remainder is unexplained. The sample table records some 30,000 clones; over 80% of these occur just once. The ten biggest clones cover about 33% of the sample. Sequences were derived from CD4+ or CD8+ T cells sorted from blood, sampled in a trial of the OX40 agonist ivuxolimab. Receptor source: an adult with an advanced solid tumor such as melanoma, head and neck, liver or kidney cancer.

The V gene is TRBV11-2, the J gene TRBJ2-1; 12 bases agree with TRBD2. Germline-derived CDR1 and CDR2 are SGHAT and FQNNGV. The CDR3 covers 15 residues. The junction had 10 bases not matched to a gene; V was cut back by 8 bases and J by 8 bases. The chain's CDR3 is CASGASGRGRDEQFF. DNA for the CDR3: TGTGCCAGCGGGGCTAGCGGGAGGGGGAGGGATGAGCAGTTCTTC.

The genes are TRBV28 and TRBJ2-3; D may be TRBD1 (6 bases). V was pared by 7 bases and J by 2 bases, with 22 bases between. The CDR3 consists of 17 residues. Germline V gene sequence: CDR1 MDHEN, CDR2 SYDVKM. The CDR3 sequence: CASNQLGDTLFTDTQYF. CDR3 bases: TGTGCCAGCAATCAGTTGGGGGACACCTTATTCACAGATACGCAGTATTTT. The full variable domain, its missing parts supplied by reference TRBV28 and TRBJ2-3, is DVKVTQSSRYLVKRTGEKVFLECVQDMDHENMFWYRQDPGLGLRLIYFSYDVKMKEKGDIPEGYSVSREKKERFSLILESASTNQTSMYLCASNQLGDTLFTDTQYFGPGTRLTVL.

The chain has TRBV4-1 and TRBJ1-2; D is possibly TRBD1 (6 bases). CDR3 size: 14 residues. CDR1 and CDR2 (germline): MGHRA, YSYEKL. V was cut by 2 bases and J by 2 bases, with 9 bases left in between. The DNA of the CDR3 is TGCGCCAGCAGCCAAATTGACAGGAACTATGGCTACACCTTC. It is translated as CASSQIDRNYGYTF.

This chain joins TRBV11-2 and TRBJ1-4, with D unresolved. V was pared by 1 base and J by 7 bases, with 7 bases between. The length of the CDR3 is 13 residues. Germline lookup yields CDR1 SGHAT and CDR2 FQNNGV. The CDR3 sequence is CASSLGVGEKLFF. CDR3 in DNA: TGTGCCAGCAGCTTAGGAGTGGGTGAAAAACTGTTTTTT.

This clone was seen only once. The sample contains more than one DNA sequence encoding this CDR3. CDR3 in DNA: TGTGCCACTATGAGACAGGGCTCCTACAATGAGCAGTTCTTC. Its translation: CATMRQGSYNEQFF. The rearrangement uses TRBV15 and TRBJ2-1, with 7 bases aligning to TRBD1. V lost 9 bases, J lost 0 bases, and 5 bases stayed unmatched. CDR3 length equals 14 residues. CDR1 is LNHNV and CDR2 is YYDKDF in the germline V gene (reference sequence).

The V and J genes are TRBV5-5 and TRBJ1-3; D call uncertain. V lost 2 bases, J lost 0 bases, and 15 bases lay in between. This CDR3 comprises 17 residues. CDR1 is SGHKS and CDR2 is YYEKEE in the germline V gene (reference sequence). CDR3 residues: CASSFNTPRNSGNTIYF. The CDR3 bases are TGTGCCAGCAGCTTCAACACCCCCCGAAACTCTGGAAACACCATATATTTT.

The J gene is TRBJ2-1, the V gene TRBV29-1; 7 bases align to TRBD2. This CDR3 is built from 13 residues. Looked up from germline, CDR1 is SQVTM and CDR2 is ANQGSEA. The junction had 2 bases not matched to a gene; V was cut back by 2 bases and J by 4 bases. The CDR3 region is CSVETGGYNEQFF. DNA for the CDR3: TGCAGCGTTGAAACGGGGGGATACAATGAGCAGTTCTTC.

The chain links TRBV9 to TRBJ2-5, with D perhaps given as TRBD1 or TRBD2 (6 bases each). CDR3 size: 15 residues. Germline assignment: CDR1 SGDLS and CDR2 YYNGEE. Deletions cut 4 bases from V and 4 bases from J, with 17 bases between. The CDR3 loop reads CASSKEGGGGETQYF. CDR3 DNA sequence: TGTGCCAGCAGCAAAGAGGGGGGCGGTGGAGAGACCCAGTACTTC.

Note on this clone: This same CDR3 is encoded by further DNA sequences in the sample. The V call is TRBV6-5, the J call TRBJ2-5; no firm D call. This CDR3 comprises 11 residues. Germline assignment: CDR1 MNHEY and CDR2 SVGAGI. V gave up 2 bases and J gave up 5 bases, with 3 bases separating them. The CDR3 spells CASSYGETQYF. CDR3 in DNA: TGTGCCAGCAGTTACGGCGAGACCCAGTACTTC.

V and J are TRBV7-9 and TRBJ2-7; 11 bases align to TRBD2. The CDR3 sequence is 15 residues long. V lost 5 bases, J lost 7 bases, and 10 bases stayed unmatched. Germline assignment: CDR1 SEHNR and CDR2 FQNEAQ (reference sequence). CDR3 loop: CASSGIPGLAAEQYF. As DNA, the CDR3 is TGTGCCAGCAGCGGAATACCGGGACTAGCGGCAGAGCAGTACTTC.

J is TRBJ2-1 and V is TRBV7-2; 9 bases line up with TRBD2. V shed 3 bases, J shed 6 bases, and the junction held 9 bases outside the gene matches. Germline CDR1 reads SGHTA; CDR2 reads FQGNSA. This CDR3 spans 16 amino acids. CDR3 loop: CASSLFQRGELNEQFF. The CDR3, as DNA: TGTGCCAGCAGCTTGTTTCAGCGGGGGGAGCTCAATGAGCAGTTCTTC.

The chain uses TRBV21-1 and TRBJ2-4; TRBD1 is taken as the D call from the table, unchecked against the DNA. TRBV21-1 corresponds to a pseudogene. The CDR3 has 14 residues. For the CDR3, the DNA is TGTGCCAGCAGTGACAGGCTAGCCAAAAACATTCAGTACTTC. It codes for CASSDRLAKNIQYF.

This chain uses TRBV7-2 with TRBJ2-7; 8 bases line up with TRBD2. The V segment lost 5 bases and the J segment 3 bases; nucleotides outside the gene matches: 6. Germline V gives CDR1 SGHTA, CDR2 FQGNSA. The CDR3 contains 14 residues. This chain's CDR3 is CASSPVTSDYEQYF. The CDR3 region has the DNA TGTGCCAGCAGCCCTGTGACTAGCGACTACGAGCAGTACTTC.

The CDR3 loop is CSARGGEGYTF. CDR3 DNA sequence: TGCAGTGCCCGCGGTGGAGAAGGCTACACCTTC. The rearrangement uses TRBV20-1 and TRBJ1-2; no clear D gene. V lost 6 bases and J lost 8, with 13 bases in between. Per the germline V gene, CDR1 is DFQATT and CDR2 is SNEGSKA (reference sequence). The CDR3 consists of 11 residues.

This clone was observed a single time. This sequence joins TRBV7-8 and TRBJ1-4; D is unclear. Germline V CDR1 and CDR2: SGHVS, FQNEAQ. This CDR3 has 13 amino acids. V shed 5 bases and J shed 6 bases, with 10 bases lying between them. The CDR3 nucleotides read TGTGCCAGCAGCCCGCCAAATTATGAAAAACTGTTTTTT. It encodes CASSPPNYEKLFF.

V is TRBV7-2 and J is TRBJ2-7, with unresolved D. This CDR3 comprises 12 residues. Per germline, CDR1 SGHTA and CDR2 FQGNSA. The ends were cut back, 5 bases at V and 3 bases at J, with 8 bases in the middle. The CDR3 DNA reads as TGTGCCAGCAGCCCTGAATACTACGAGCAGTACTTC. This sequence encodes CASSPEYYEQYF.

This clone was seen a single time. This chain uses TRBV27 with TRBJ2-1; TRBD1 might be the D (6 bases). Germline CDR1 MNHEY, CDR2 SMNVEV (reference sequence). Trimming pared 5 bases from V and 0 bases from J, leaving 20 bases between. The CDR3 is 18 amino acids. The CDR3 sequence: CASSADRDTPSSYNEQFF. In DNA form, the CDR3 reads TGTGCCAGCAGTGCCGATCGGGACACCCCCAGCTCCTACAATGAGCAGTTCTTC.

The gene calls are TRBV7-8 and TRBJ2-7; 8 bases line up with TRBD2. CDR1 is SGHVS, CDR2 FQNEAQ, per germline. The CDR3 has 15 residues. With V trimmed by 2 bases and J by 7 bases, 10 bases remained unmatched. In DNA form, the CDR3 reads TGTGCCAGCAGCTTACGTCCTAGCGGGCCTCGTGAGCAGTACTTC. Protein product: CASSLRPSGPREQYF.

This clone was picked up one time. This rearrangement joins TRBV7-9 to TRBJ2-1; D gene uncertain. The germline V and J ends were trimmed by 5 bases and 3 bases, with 8 bases remaining between them. The CDR3 length is 13 residues. Germline CDR1 reads SEHNR; CDR2 reads FQNEAQ (reference sequence). CDR3 amino acids: CASSGGVYNEQFF. CDR3 sequence (DNA): TGTGCCAGCAGCGGTGGGGTCTACAATGAGCAGTTCTTC.

The chain uses TRBV15 and TRBJ1-5; D is perhaps TRBD1 (5 bases). V lost 0 bases to trimming and J lost 3 bases, with 9 bases between them. Germline CDR1 and CDR2: LNHNV and YYDKDF (reference sequence). The CDR3 extends over 15 amino acids. CDR3 DNA: TGTGCCACCAGCAGAGATCTACAGGTCAATCAGCCCCAGCATTTT. Protein product: CATSRDLQVNQPQHF.

CDR3 nucleotide sequence: TGTGCCAGCAGCCCTATCGAGACTCCTGCAACTAATGAAAAACTGTTTTTT. Translation gives CASSPIETPATNEKLFF. This sequence joins TRBV11-2 and TRBJ1-4, with D uncertain. CDR3 length: 17 residues. Trimming cost V 5 bases and J 0 bases, with 16 bases left between them. CDR1 is SGHAT, CDR2 FQNNGV, per germline.